Below, 5 T cell receptor beta chains from the same sample are listed, as sequenced in a study of CD8 T cells in Susac syndrome. Reverse transcription of roughly 0.5 to 1 ug RNA was carried out with random hexamers. Via MiXCR, TCRdb re-called the immunoSEQ multiplex PCR reads, giving one row per CDR3 protein. The table shows more than 65,000 distinct CDR3 sequences, with 95% occurring only once. The sequenced sample consisted of CD8+ T cells from PBMCs. These receptors all come from a human donor in good health.

This clonotype was detected once. The chain uses TRBV13 and TRBJ2-5; the match to TRBD2 covers 8 bases. The V gene end was trimmed by 6 bases and the J gene end by 2 bases; junction bases not matched to a gene: 5. CDR1 PRHDT and CDR2 FYEKMQ come from the germline V gene (reference sequence). There are 14 residues in the CDR3. The CDR3 is CASRTRGGQETQYF. Here the CDR3 DNA reads TGTGCCAGCAGGACCCGGGGGGGTCAAGAGACCCAGTACTTC. Complete variable domain (other parts from reference TRBV13 and TRBJ2-5): AAGVIQSPRHLIKEKRETATLKCYPIPRHDTVYWYQQGPGQDPQFLISFYEKMQSDKGSIPDRFSAQQFSDYHSELNMSSLELGDSALYFCASRTRGGQETQYFGPGTRLLVL.

V is TRBV14 and J is TRBJ2-1; 13 bases are shared with TRBD2. CDR3 size: 15 residues. The trim removed 6 bases at V and 4 bases at J, leaving 3 bases unmatched. Germline CDR1 SGHDN, CDR2 FVKESK. The CDR3 bases are TGTGCCAGCAGACTAGCGGGGGGGCTTTACAATGAGCAGTTCTTC. This sequence encodes CASRLAGGLYNEQFF.

The chain is built from TRBV6-1 and TRBJ1-5; maybe TRBD1 (5 bases). Germline-derived CDR1 and CDR2 are MNHNS and SASEGT. The CDR3 extends over 15 amino acids. V lost 5 bases, J lost 5 bases, and 16 bases lay in between. The CDR3, as DNA: TGTGCCAGCAGTCCAATGATGAGGGGAGATCAGCCCCAGCATTTT. This codes for CASSPMMRGDQPQHF.

The chain recombines TRBV30 with TRBJ2-2, with TRBD2 as a possible D gene (5 bases). The CDR3 totals 14 residues. The germline V gene has CDR1 GTSNPN and CDR2 SVGIG (reference sequence). Deletions cut 0 bases from V and 5 bases from J, with 10 bases between. Written as DNA, the CDR3 is TGTGCCTGGAGTGTAGCGGTCTTAACCGGGGAGCTGTTTTTT. Protein sequence: CAWSVAVLTGELFF.

J is TRBJ2-7 and V is TRBV23-1; D gene unclear. TRBV23-1 carries the ORF label, with uncertain function. The CDR3 spans 15 residues. Trimming took off 0 bases at V and 2 bases at J, with 11 bases between the two ends. The chain's CDR3 is CASSQSIGHPYEQYF. CDR3 nucleotide sequence: TGCGCCAGCAGTCAATCGATAGGGCACCCCTACGAGCAGTACTTC.